Sequencing of this T cell receptor beta chain was carried out in a study of T cell responses to AZD1222 COVID-19 vaccine. Note on this clone: Its antigen is not identified.

Study-wide points: Two AZD1222 administrations were followed by greater Spike-specific TCR breadth and depth. None of the repertoires were sampled until the peak T cell response had passed. Seropositive status at baseline applied to only a handful of AZD1222 recipients. The study found vaccine-associated CD4 TCRs spanning spike, dominant at 160-218 and 743-854.

CDR3 length: 16 residues. The junction had 4 bases not matched to a gene; V was cut back by 4 bases and J by 5 bases. Germline V gives CDR1 SGDLS, CDR2 YYNGEE. Some clones are missing from TCRdb's copy, which holds only in-frame ones; the method was immunoSEQ multiplex PCR. The sample contains some 120,000 clones, about nine tenths of which appear only once. The input for sequencing was peripheral blood, taken on day 0 of MenACWY control vaccination. The receptor's source is an adult in good health. The V gene is TRBV9, the J gene TRBJ2-1; 15 bases align to TRBD2. In DNA form, the CDR3 reads TGTGCCAGCAGCCTGGGACTAGCGGGGGGACACAATGAGCAGTTCTTC. It yields the protein CASSLGLAGGHNEQFF.